This T cell receptor beta chain was observed in a study of shared clonotypes between healthy human individuals. From germline, CDR1 is SGHNT and CDR2 YYREEE (reference sequence). The ends lost 4 bases at V and 1 base at J; junction bases unmatched: 14. CDR3 length: 18 residues. Some clones are missing from TCRdb's copy, which holds only in-frame ones; the method was immunoSEQ multiplex PCR. The table has about 1.5 million clones, 98% seen once. Material for sequencing was naive CD4+ T cells sorted from blood. Subset given: CD45RA+ positively selected. The clonotype comes from a man aged 25-45 years in good health. The chain uses TRBV5-4 and TRBJ2-3, with 8 bases matching TRBD1. The CDR3 region has the DNA TGTGCCAGCAGCCTGCCGGGAAGGACAGGGAAAGGCACAGATACGCAGTATTTT. This gives the protein CASSLPGRTGKGTDTQYF.